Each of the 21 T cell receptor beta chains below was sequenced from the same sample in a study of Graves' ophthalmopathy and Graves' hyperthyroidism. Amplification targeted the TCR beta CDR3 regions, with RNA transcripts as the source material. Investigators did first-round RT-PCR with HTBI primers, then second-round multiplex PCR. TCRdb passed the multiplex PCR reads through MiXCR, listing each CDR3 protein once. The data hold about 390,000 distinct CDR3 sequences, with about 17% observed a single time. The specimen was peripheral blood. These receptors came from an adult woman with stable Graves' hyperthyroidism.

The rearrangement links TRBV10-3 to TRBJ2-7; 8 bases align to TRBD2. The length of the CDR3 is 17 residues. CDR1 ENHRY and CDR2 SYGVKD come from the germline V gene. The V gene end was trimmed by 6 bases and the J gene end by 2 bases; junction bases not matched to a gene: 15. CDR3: CAISQNAGGGKTYEQYF. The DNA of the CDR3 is TGTGCCATCAGCCAAAACGCGGGAGGTGGAAAAACCTACGAGCAGTACTTC.

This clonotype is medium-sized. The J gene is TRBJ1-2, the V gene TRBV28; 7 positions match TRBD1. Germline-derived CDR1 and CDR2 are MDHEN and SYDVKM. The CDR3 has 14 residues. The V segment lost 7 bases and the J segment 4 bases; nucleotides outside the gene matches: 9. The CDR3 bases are TGTGCCAGCAAACGGGGGGACAGACCCTATGGCTACACCTTC. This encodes CASKRGDRPYGYTF.

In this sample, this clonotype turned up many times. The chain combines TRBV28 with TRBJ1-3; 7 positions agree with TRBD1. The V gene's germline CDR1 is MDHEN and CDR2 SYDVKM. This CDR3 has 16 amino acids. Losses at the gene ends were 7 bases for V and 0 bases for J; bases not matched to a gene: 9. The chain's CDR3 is CASNRLQGTSGNTIYF. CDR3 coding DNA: TGTGCCAGCAACCGCCTACAGGGGACCTCTGGAAACACCATATATTTT.

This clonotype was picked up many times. CDR3 region: CSAEGIAGELFF. The DNA of the CDR3 is TGCAGCGCCGAAGGGATCGCCGGGGAGCTGTTTTTT. The V and J genes are TRBV29-1 and TRBJ2-2; D remains ambiguous. Between the trimmed V and J ends, which lost 7 bases and 6 bases, there was a span of 12 bases. CDR1 and CDR2 (germline): SQVTM, ANQGSEA. The CDR3 totals 12 residues.

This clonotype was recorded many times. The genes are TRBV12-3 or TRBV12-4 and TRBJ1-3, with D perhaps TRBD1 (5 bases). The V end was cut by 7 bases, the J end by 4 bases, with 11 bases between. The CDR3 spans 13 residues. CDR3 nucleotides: TGTGCCAGCACAGCAGGGCCAGGAAACACCATATATTTT. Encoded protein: CASTAGPGNTIYF.

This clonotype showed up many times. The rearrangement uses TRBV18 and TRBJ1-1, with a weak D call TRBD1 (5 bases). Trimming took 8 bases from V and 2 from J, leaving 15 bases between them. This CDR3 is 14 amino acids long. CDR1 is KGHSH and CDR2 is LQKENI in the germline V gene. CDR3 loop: CASTSGLSNTEAFF. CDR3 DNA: TGTGCCAGCACCTCGGGACTCAGCAACACTGAAGCTTTCTTT.

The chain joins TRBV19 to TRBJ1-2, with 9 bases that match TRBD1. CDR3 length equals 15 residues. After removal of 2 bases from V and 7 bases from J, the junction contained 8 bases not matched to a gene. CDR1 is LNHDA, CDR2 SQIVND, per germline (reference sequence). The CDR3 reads CASSITGGSGRGYTF. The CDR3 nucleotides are TGTGCCAGTAGTATAACAGGGGGCTCCGGTCGTGGCTACACCTTC.

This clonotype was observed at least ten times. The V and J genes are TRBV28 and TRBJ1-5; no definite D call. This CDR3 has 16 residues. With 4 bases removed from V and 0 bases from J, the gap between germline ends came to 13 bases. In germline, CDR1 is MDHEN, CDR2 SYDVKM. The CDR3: CASSWGSYNSNQPQHF. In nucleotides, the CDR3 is TGTGCCAGCAGTTGGGGTTCTTATAATAGCAATCAGCCCCAGCATTTT.

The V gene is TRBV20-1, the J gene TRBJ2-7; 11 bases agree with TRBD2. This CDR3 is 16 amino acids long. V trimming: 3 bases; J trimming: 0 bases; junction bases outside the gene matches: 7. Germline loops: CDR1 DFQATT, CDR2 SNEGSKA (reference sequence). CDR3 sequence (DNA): TGCAGTGCTAGGACGGGACTAGCGGTTTTCTCCTACGAGCAGTACTTC. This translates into CSARTGLAVFSYEQYF.

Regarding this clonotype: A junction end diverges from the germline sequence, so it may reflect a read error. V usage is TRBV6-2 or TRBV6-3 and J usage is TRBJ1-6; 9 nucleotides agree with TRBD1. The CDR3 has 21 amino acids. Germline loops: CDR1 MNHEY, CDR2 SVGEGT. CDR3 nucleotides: TGTGCCAGCAGTTCCCTCACGGGACAGGGATTCCTCCGCTCCTATAATGCACCCCTCCACTTT. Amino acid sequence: CASSSLTGQGFLRSYNAPLHF.

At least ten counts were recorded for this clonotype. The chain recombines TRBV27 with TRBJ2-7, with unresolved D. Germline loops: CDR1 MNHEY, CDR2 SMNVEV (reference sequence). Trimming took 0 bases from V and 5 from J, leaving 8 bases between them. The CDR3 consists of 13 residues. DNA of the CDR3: TGTGCCAGCAGTTTATCGGGTTCAGACGAGCAGTACTTC. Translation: CASSLSGSDEQYF.

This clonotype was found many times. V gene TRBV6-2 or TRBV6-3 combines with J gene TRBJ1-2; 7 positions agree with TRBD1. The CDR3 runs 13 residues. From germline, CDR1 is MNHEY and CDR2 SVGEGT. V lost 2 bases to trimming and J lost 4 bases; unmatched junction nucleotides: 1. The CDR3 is CASSYAGGYGYTF. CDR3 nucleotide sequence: TGTGCCAGCAGTTACGCAGGGGGCTATGGCTACACCTTC.

The CDR3 DNA reads TGTGCCAGCTCACCGACTAGCGGAATGCAGGGCGAGCAGTACTTC. It translates to CASSPTSGMQGEQYF. This chain connects TRBV18 to TRBJ2-7, with 9 bases fitting TRBD2. The V and J ends lost 3 bases and 6 bases, in that order; junction bases with no gene match: 9. Germline loops: CDR1 KGHSH, CDR2 LQKENI. The CDR3 loop spans 15 amino acids. Full variable domain (outside the CDR3, taken from reference TRBV18 and TRBJ2-7): NAGVMQNPRHLVRRRGQEARLRCSPMKGHSHVYWYRQLPEEGLKFMVYLQKENIIDESGMPKERFSAEFPKEGPSILRIQQVVRGDSAAYFCASSPTSGMQGEQYFGPGTRLTVT.

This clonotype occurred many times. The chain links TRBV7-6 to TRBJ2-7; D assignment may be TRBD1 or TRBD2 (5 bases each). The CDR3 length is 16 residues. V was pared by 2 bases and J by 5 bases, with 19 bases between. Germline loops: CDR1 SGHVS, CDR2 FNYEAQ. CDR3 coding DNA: TGTGCCAGCAGCTTATTATTTGAGGGGCCGAGGGACGAGCAGTACTTC. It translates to CASSLLFEGPRDEQYF.

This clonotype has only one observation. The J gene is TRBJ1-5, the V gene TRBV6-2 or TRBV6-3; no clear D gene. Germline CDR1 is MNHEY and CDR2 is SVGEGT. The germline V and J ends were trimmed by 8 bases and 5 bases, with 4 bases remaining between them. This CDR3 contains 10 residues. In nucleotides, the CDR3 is TGTGCCAGCTTCTATCAGCCCCAGCATTTT. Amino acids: CASFYQPQHF.

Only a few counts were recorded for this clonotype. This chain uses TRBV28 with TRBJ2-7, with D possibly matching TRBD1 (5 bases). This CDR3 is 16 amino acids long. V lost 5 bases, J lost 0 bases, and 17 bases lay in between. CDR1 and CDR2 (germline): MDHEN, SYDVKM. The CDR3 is CASSAGIPGLSYEQYF. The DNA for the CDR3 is TGTGCCAGCAGTGCCGGCATCCCAGGGCTCTCCTACGAGCAGTACTTC.

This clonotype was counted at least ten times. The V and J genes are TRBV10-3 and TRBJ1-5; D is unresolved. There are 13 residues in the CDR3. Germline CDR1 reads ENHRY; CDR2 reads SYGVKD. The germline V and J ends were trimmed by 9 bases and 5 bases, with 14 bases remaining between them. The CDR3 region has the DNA TGTGCCATTGGCCCGGCCGAAGATCAGCCCCAGCATTTT. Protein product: CAIGPAEDQPQHF.

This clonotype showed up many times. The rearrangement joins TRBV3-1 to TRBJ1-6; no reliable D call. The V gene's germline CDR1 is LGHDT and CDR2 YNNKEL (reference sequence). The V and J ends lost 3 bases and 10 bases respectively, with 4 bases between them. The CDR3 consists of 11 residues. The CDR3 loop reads CASSQGSPLHF. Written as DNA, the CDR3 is TGTGCCAGCAGCCAGGGATCACCCCTCCACTTT. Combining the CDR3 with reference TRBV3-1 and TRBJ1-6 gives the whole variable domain DTAVSQTPKYLVTQMGNDKSIKCEQNLGHDTMYWYKQDSKKFLKIMFSYNNKELIINETVPNRFSPKSPDKAHLNLHINSLELGDSAVYFCASSQGSPLHFGNGTRLTVT.

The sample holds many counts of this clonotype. CDR3: CASSPIGRTTEAFF. The CDR3 bases are TGTGCCAGCAGTCCGATCGGACGGACCACTGAAGCTTTCTTT. V and J are TRBV28 and TRBJ1-1; D not certain. V lost 5 bases to trimming and J lost 4 bases, with 14 bases between them. CDR1 and CDR2 (germline): MDHEN, SYDVKM. The CDR3 is made up of 14 amino acids. Together with reference TRBV28 and TRBJ1-1, the CDR3 gives the full variable domain: DVKVTQSSRYLVKRTGEKVFLECVQDMDHENMFWYRQDPGLGLRLIYFSYDVKMKEKGDIPEGYSVSREKKERFSLILESASTNQTSMYLCASSPIGRTTEAFFGQGTRLTVV.

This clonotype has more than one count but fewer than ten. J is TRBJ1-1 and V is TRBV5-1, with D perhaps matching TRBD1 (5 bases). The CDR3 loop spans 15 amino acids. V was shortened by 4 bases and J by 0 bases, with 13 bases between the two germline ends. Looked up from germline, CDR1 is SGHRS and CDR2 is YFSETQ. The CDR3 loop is CASSRVGGVNTEAFF. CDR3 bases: TGCGCCAGCAGCCGAGTGGGAGGGGTGAACACTGAAGCTTTCTTT.

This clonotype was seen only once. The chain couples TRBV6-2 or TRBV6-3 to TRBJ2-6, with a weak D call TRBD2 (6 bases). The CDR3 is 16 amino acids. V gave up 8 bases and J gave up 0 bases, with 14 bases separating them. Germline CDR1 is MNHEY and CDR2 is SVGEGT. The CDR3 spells CASSGTYSSGANVLTF. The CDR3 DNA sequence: TGTGCCAGCTCCGGGACTTACAGCTCTGGGGCCAACGTCCTGACTTTC.